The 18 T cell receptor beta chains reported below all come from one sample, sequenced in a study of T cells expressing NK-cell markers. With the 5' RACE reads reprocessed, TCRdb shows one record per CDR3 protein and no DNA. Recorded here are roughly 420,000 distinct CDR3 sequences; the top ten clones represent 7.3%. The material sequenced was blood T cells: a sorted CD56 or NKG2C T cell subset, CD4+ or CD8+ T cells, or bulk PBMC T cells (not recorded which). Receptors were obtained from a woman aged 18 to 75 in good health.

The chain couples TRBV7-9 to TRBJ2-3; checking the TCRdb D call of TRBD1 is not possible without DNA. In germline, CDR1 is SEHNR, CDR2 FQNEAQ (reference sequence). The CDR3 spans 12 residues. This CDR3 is CASRQGGDTQYF.

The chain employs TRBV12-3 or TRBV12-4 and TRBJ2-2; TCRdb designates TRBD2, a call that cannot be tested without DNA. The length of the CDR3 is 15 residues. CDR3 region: CASSLVPSLPGELFF.

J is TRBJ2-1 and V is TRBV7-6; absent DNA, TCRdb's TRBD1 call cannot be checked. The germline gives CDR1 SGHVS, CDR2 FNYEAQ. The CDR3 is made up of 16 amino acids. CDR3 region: CASSLTAGIFGNEQFF.

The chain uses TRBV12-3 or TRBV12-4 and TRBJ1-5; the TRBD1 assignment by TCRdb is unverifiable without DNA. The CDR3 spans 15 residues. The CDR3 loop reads CASSFSWGSLQPQHF.

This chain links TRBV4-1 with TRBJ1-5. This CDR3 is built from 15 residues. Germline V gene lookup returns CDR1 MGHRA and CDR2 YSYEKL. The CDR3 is CASSQGWASNQPQHF.

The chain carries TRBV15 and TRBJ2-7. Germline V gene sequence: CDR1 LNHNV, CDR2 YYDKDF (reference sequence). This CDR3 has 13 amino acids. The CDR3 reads CATSSGEAYEQYF.

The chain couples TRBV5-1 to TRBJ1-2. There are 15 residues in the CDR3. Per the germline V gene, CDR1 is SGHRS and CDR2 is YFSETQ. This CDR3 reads CASSFIVGGLDGYTF.

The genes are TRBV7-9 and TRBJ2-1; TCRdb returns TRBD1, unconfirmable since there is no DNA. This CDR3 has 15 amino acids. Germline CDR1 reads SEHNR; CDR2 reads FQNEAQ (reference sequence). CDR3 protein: CASSHRGVAYNEQFF.

CDR3 in amino acids: CASSGTSEPRTDTQYF. The V and J genes are TRBV7-2 and TRBJ2-3; the TCRdb call, TRBD2, lacks DNA for checking. CDR3 length: 16 amino acids. The germline gives CDR1 SGHTA, CDR2 FQGNSA.

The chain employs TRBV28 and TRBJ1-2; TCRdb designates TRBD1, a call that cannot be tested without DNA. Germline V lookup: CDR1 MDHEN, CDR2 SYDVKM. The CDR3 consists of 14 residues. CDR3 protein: CASSFPPGGSGYTF.

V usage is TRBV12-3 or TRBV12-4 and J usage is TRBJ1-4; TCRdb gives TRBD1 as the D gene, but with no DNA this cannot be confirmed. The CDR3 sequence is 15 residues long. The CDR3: CASSRQGGTNEKLFF.

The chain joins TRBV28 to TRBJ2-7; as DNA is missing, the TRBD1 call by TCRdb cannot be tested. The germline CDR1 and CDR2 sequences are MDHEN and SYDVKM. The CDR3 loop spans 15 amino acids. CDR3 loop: CASSFRGRRRHEQYF.

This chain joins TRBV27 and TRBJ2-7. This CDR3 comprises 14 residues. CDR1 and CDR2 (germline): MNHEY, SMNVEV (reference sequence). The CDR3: CASSFSADLYEQYF.

Here the CDR3 reads CSARGTSGAEGETQYF. The chain is built from TRBV20-1 and TRBJ2-5; absent DNA, TCRdb's TRBD2 call cannot be checked. Germline V gene data show CDR1 as DFQATT and CDR2 as SNEGSKA (reference sequence). The CDR3 runs 16 residues.

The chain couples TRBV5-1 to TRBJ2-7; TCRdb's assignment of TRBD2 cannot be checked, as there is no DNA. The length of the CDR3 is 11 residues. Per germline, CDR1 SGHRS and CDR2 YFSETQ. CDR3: CAGLLAGAPYF.

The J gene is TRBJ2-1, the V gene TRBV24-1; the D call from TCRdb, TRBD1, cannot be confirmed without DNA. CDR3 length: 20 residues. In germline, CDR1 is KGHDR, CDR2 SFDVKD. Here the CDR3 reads CATSDLGRGAETISYNEQFF.

The CDR3 reads CASSLGDRAVAQPQHF. The chain recombines TRBV5-5 with TRBJ1-5; the D call of TRBD1 rests on TCRdb alone, since no DNA is present to check it. The CDR3 is 16 amino acids. From germline, CDR1 is SGHKS and CDR2 YYEKEE (reference sequence). The complete variable domain, with remaining parts taken from reference TRBV5-5 and TRBJ1-5, reads DAGVTQSPTHLIKTRGQQVTLRCSPISGHKSVSWYQQVLGQGPQFIFQYYEKEERGRGNFPDRFSARQFPNYSSELNVNALLLGDSALYLCASSLGDRAVAQPQHFGDGTRLSIL.

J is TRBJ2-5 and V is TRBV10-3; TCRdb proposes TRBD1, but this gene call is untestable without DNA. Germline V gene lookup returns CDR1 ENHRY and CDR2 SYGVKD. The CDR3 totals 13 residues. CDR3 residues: CAISGRGEETQYF.